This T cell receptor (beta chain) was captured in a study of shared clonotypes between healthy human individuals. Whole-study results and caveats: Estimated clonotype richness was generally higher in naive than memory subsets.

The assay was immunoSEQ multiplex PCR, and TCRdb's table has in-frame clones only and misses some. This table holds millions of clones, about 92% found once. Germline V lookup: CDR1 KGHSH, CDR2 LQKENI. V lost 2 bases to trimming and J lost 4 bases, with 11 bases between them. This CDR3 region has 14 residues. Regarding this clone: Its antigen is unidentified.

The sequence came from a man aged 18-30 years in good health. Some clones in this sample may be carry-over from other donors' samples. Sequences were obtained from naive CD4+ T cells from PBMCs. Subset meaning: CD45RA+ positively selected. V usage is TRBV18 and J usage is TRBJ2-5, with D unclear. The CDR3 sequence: CASSPSQRTETQYF. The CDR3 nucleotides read TGTGCCAGCTCACCATCACAGAGGACAGAGACCCAGTACTTC.